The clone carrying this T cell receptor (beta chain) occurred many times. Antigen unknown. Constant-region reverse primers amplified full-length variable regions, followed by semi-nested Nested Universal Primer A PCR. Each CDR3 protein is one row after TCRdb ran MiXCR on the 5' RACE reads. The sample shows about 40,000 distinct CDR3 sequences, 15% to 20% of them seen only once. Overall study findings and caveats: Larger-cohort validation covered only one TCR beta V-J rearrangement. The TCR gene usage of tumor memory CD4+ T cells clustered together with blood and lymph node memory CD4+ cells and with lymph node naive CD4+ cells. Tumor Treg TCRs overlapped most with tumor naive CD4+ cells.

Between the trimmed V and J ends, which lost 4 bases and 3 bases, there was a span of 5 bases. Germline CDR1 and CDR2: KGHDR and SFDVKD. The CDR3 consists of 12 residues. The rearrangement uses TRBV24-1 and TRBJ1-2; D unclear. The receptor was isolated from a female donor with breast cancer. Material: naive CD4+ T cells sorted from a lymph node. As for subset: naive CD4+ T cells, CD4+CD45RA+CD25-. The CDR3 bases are TGTGCCACCAGTGACCGGCACTATGGCTACACCTTC. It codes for CATSDRHYGYTF.